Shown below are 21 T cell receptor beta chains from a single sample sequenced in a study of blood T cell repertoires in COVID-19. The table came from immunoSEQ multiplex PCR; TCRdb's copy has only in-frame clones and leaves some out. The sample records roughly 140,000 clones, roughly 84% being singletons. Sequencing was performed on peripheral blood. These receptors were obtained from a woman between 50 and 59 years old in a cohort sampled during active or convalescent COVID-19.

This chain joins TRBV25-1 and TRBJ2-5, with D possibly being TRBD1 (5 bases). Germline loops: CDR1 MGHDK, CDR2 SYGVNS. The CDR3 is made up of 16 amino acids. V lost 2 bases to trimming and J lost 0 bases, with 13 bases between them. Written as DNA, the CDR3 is TGTGCCAGCAGTGAAGGACGCAGGGTGTACCAAGAGACCCAGTACTTC. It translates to CASSEGRRVYQETQYF.

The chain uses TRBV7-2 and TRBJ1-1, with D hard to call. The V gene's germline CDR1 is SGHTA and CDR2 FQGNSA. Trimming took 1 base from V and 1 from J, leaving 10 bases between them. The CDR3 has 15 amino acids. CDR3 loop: CASSLGSRRNTEAFF. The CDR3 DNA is TGTGCCAGCAGCTTAGGATCGAGGCGGAACACTGAAGCTTTCTTT.

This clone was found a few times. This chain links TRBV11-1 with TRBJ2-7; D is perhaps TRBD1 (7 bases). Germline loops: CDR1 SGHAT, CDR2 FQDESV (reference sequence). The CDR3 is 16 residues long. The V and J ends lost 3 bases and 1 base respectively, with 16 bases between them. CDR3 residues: CASSFQGGRLSYEQYF. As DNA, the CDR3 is TGTGCCAGCAGCTTCCAGGGGGGCCGCTTATCCTACGAGCAGTACTTC. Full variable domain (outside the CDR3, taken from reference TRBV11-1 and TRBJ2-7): EAEVAQSPRYKITEKSQAVAFWCDPISGHATLYWYRQILGQGPELLVQFQDESVVDDSQLPKDRFSAERLKGVDSTLKIQPAELGDSAMYLCASSFQGGRLSYEQYFGPGTRLTVT.

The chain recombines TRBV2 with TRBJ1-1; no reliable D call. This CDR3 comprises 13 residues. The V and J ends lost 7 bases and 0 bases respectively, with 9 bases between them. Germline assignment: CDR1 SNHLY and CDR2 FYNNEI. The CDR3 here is CASTSQMNTEAFF. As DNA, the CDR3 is TGTGCCAGCACCTCACAGATGAACACTGAAGCTTTCTTT.

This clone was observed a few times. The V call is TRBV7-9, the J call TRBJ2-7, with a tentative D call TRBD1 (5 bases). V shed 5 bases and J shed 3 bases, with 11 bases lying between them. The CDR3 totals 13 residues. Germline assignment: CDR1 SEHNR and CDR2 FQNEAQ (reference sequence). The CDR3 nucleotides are TGTGCCAGCAGCACCACAGGTAACTACGAGCAGTACTTC. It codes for CASSTTGNYEQYF.

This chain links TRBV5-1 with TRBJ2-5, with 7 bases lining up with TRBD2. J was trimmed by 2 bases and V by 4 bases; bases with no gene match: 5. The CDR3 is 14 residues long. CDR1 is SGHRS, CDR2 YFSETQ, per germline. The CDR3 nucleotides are TGCGCCAGCAGCCTTGGGGAGGGGCAAGAGACCCAGTACTTC. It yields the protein CASSLGEGQETQYF.

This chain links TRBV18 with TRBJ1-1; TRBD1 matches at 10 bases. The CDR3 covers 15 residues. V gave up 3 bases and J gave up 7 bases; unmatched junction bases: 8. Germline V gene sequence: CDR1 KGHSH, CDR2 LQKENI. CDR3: CASSPGQGSRGEAFF. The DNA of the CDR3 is TGTGCCAGCTCACCGGGACAGGGGAGTAGAGGTGAAGCTTTCTTT.

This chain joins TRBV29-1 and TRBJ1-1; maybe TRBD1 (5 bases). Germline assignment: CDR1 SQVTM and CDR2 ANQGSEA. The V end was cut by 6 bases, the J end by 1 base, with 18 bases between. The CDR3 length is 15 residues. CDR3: CSVDPRDSPNTEAFF. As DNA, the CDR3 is TGCAGCGTCGATCCCAGGGATTCCCCGAACACTGAAGCTTTCTTT.

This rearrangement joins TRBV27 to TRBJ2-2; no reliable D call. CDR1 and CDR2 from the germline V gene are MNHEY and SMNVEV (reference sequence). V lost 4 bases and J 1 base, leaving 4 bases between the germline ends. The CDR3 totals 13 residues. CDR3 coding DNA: TGTGCCAGCAGTTCAGGGAACACCGGGGAGCTGTTTTTT. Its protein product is CASSSGNTGELFF.

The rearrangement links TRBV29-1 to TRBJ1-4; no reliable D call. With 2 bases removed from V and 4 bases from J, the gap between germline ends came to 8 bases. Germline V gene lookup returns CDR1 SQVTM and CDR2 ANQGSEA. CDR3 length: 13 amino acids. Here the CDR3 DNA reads TGCAGCGTTGAACCGTGGAGTAATGAAAAACTGTTTTTT. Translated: CSVEPWSNEKLFF. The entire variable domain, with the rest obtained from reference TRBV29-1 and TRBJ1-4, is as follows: SAVISQKPSRDICQRGTSLTIQCQVDSQVTMMFWYRQQPGQSLTLIATANQGSEATYESGFVIDKFPISRPNLTFSTLTVSNMSPEDSSIYLCSVEPWSNEKLFFGSGTQLSVL.

The CDR3 spells CSVGARTGDEKLFF. For the CDR3, the DNA is TGCAGCGTTGGGGCTCGGACAGGAGACGAAAAACTGTTTTTT. V usage is TRBV29-1 and J usage is TRBJ1-4; 7 bases agree with TRBD1. Germline V gene lookup returns CDR1 SQVTM and CDR2 ANQGSEA. J gave up 8 bases and V 4 bases, and 10 bases lay outside the gene matches. This CDR3 has 14 residues. Complete variable domain (other parts from reference TRBV29-1 and TRBJ1-4): SAVISQKPSRDICQRGTSLTIQCQVDSQVTMMFWYRQQPGQSLTLIATANQGSEATYESGFVIDKFPISRPNLTFSTLTVSNMSPEDSSIYLCSVGARTGDEKLFFGSGTQLSVL.

CDR3 protein: CASTSGVGNTEAFF. As DNA, the CDR3 is TGTGCCAGCACCTCGGGGGTGGGGAACACTGAAGCTTTCTTT. The chain combines TRBV3-1 (or the pseudogene TRBV3-2) with TRBJ1-1, with D possibly matching TRBD1 (5 bases). The length of the CDR3 is 14 residues. V lost 7 bases and J lost 1, with 13 bases in between. CDR1 is LGHDT and CDR2 is YNNKEL in the germline V gene (reference sequence).

CDR3 in amino acids: CASTLLGGGYNEQFF. DNA for the CDR3: TGTGCCAGCACCCTTCTCGGGGGGGGCTACAATGAGCAGTTCTTC. V gene TRBV3-1 (or the pseudogene TRBV3-2) combines with J gene TRBJ2-1, with 8 bases aligning to TRBD2. Germline V CDR1 and CDR2: LGHDT, YNNKEL (reference sequence). This CDR3 contains 15 residues. The trim removed 7 bases at V and 3 bases at J, leaving 8 bases unmatched.

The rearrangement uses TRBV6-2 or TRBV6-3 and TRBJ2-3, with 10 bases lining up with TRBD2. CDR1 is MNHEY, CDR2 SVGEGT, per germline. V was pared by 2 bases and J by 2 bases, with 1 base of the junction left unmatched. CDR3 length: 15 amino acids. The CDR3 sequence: CASSYGTSATDTQYF. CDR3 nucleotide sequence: TGTGCCAGCAGTTACGGGACTAGCGCCACAGATACGCAGTATTTT.

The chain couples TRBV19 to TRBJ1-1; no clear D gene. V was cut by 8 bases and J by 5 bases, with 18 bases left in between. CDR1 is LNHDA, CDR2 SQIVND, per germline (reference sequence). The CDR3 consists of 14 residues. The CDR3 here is CASWDGGVGTEAFF. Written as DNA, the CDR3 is TGTGCCAGTTGGGATGGAGGTGTCGGGACTGAAGCTTTCTTT.

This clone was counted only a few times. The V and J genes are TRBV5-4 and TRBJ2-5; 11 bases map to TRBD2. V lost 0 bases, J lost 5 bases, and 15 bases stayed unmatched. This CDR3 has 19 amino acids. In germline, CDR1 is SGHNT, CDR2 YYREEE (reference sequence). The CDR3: CASSLALLAGGANTETQYF. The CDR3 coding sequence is TGTGCCAGCAGCTTGGCCTTGTTAGCGGGGGGGGCAAATACGGAGACCCAGTACTTC.

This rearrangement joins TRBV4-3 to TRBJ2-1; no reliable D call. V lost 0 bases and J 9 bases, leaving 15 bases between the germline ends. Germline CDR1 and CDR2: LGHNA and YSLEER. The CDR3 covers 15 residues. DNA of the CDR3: TGCGCCAGCAGCCAAGATCGCGTTAGTTATGGTGAGCAGTTCTTC. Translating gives CASSQDRVSYGEQFF.

The CDR3 spells CASSDSSGGASGELFF. The CDR3 nucleotides read TGTGCCAGCAGTGACTCGAGCGGGGGGGCCTCCGGGGAGCTGTTTTTT. V and J are TRBV6-4 and TRBJ2-2, with 10 bases that match TRBD2. Germline CDR1 and CDR2: MRHNA and SNTAGT. This CDR3 comprises 16 residues. Trimming took 0 bases from V and 6 from J; bases not matched to a gene: 4.

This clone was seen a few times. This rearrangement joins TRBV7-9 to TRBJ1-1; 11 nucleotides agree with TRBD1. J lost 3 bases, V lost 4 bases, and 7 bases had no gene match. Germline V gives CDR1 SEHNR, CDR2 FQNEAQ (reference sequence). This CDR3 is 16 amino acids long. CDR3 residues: CASSSRTGGPDTEAFF. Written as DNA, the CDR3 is TGTGCCAGCAGCTCCCGGACAGGGGGCCCGGACACTGAAGCTTTCTTT.

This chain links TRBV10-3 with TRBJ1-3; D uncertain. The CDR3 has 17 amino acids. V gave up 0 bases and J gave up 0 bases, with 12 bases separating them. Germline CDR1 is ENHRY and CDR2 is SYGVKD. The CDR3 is CAISESETAVSGNTIYF. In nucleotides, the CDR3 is TGTGCCATCAGTGAGTCGGAGACTGCTGTCTCTGGAAACACCATATATTTT.

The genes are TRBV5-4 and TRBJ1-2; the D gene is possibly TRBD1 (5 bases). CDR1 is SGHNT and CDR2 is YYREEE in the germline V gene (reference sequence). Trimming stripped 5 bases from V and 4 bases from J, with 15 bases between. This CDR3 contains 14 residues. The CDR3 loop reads CASRFGAESYGYTF. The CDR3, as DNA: TGTGCCAGCAGGTTTGGGGCAGAGTCCTATGGCTACACCTTC.